The clone carrying this TCR beta chain was picked up many times. What it binds is unknown. A second PCR of roughly 6 to 12 cycles used a sample-barcoded 5' primer and a J-beta primer mix. Each cDNA was tagged by a template-switch adaptor containing 12 random nucleotides. TCRdb itself ran the 5' RACE reads through MiXCR, one entry per CDR3 protein. Of roughly 2 million distinct CDR3 sequences in the sample, around 48% were seen once. These data come from a study of blood T cells in healthy people across ages. Germline V gene data show CDR1 as SGHRS and CDR2 as YFSETQ. V lost 4 bases and J lost 3, with 18 bases in between. This CDR3 has 16 amino acids. The study's findings and limits: There was no known CMV status for donors, so expanded clonotype changes were possibly confounded.

Donors gave roughly 10 milliliters of peripheral blood apiece. This chain joins TRBV5-1 and TRBJ2-3; tentatively, D is TRBD2 (6 bases). This receptor was obtained from a woman aged 40 to 55 in good health. The sequencing input was blood. The CDR3 here is CASSPEGRGSTDTQYF. The CDR3 DNA reads TGCGCCAGCAGCCCCGAGGGGCGGGGCTCGACAGATACGCAGTATTTT.